These 23 T cell receptor beta chains were all obtained from the same sample, sequenced in a study of identical twins. MiXCR, run by TCRdb on the 5' RACE reads, gives a single entry per CDR3 protein. This sample carries some 1,700,000 distinct CDR3 sequences, 32% of them seen once, and the ten largest clones take around 0.3%. The sequenced sample consisted of cord blood. The origin of the receptors is a newborn girl in good health.

The chain recombines TRBV4-2 with TRBJ1-1; D ambiguous. CDR3 length: 15 amino acids. The V and J ends lost 9 bases and 7 bases respectively, with 24 bases between them. CDR1 and CDR2 (germline): LGHNA, YNFKEQ. CDR3 region: CASVPSESGSSEAFF. The CDR3, as DNA: TGTGCCAGTGTCCCGAGTGAATCAGGATCAAGTGAAGCTTTCTTT.

This clonotype was seen a few times. The chain couples TRBV7-2 to TRBJ1-4; tentative D call: TRBD1 (5 bases). The V end lost 0 bases, the J end lost 4 bases, and 9 bases lay between the germline ends. This CDR3 has 15 residues. Germline V gives CDR1 SGHTA, CDR2 FQGNSA. The CDR3 nucleotides are TGTGCCAGCAGCTTAGCGGGACGGATTAATGAAAAACTGTTTTTT. As protein: CASSLAGRINEKLFF.

Here the CDR3 DNA reads TGTGCCATCAGTGACCCAAACAGGGCGGACACTGAAGCTTTCTTT. Translated: CAISDPNRADTEAFF. The chain recombines TRBV10-3 with TRBJ1-1; D is perhaps TRBD1 (6 bases). This CDR3 spans 15 amino acids. Trimming cost V 3 bases and J 3 bases, with 14 bases left between them. In germline, CDR1 is ENHRY, CDR2 SYGVKD.

This clonotype has more than one count but fewer than ten. This chain connects TRBV20-1 to TRBJ1-2, with 10 positions matching TRBD1. CDR1 DFQATT and CDR2 SNEGSKA come from the germline V gene (reference sequence). The CDR3 is made up of 13 amino acids. Written as DNA, the CDR3 is TGCAGCGGTGGGACAGGGGCGATCTATGGCTACACCTTC. Protein: CSGGTGAIYGYTF.

The table lists this clonotype with a few counts. The rearrangement joins TRBV27 to TRBJ1-2, with D uncertain. In germline, CDR1 is MNHEY, CDR2 SMNVEV (reference sequence). V was pared by 5 bases and J by 4 bases, with 17 bases between. This CDR3 region has 15 residues. Here the CDR3 reads CASSPLAIGSYGYTF. In nucleotides, the CDR3 is TGTGCCAGCAGTCCCCTGGCTATAGGCAGCTATGGCTACACCTTC.

The chain joins TRBV5-4 to TRBJ2-3, with 7 bases identical to TRBD2. Trimming at V came to 0 bases and at J to 2 bases, leaving 6 bases not matched to a gene. The germline gives CDR1 SGHNT, CDR2 YYREEE (reference sequence). The CDR3 length is 16 residues. The DNA for the CDR3 is TGTGCCAGCAGCTTGGGAGCGGGGCTCCTCACAGATACGCAGTATTTT. Protein: CASSLGAGLLTDTQYF.

A few counts support this clonotype. CDR3 DNA: TGTGCCAGCAGGGCTACTAGCCCCAGCTCCTACGAGCAGTACTTC. The encoded protein is CASRATSPSSYEQYF. V is TRBV28 and J is TRBJ2-7; D possibly corresponds to TRBD2 (6 bases). Germline CDR1 and CDR2: MDHEN and SYDVKM. The CDR3 totals 15 residues. V was pared by 6 bases and J by 0 bases, with 15 bases between.

This clonotype was counted only a few times. The chain employs TRBV7-2 and TRBJ2-7; no firm D call. V dropped 0 bases and J dropped 6 bases, with 15 bases sitting between them. The CDR3 sequence is 15 residues long. Germline V CDR1 and CDR2: SGHTA, FQGNSA. CDR3 in amino acids: CASSLAYRSQREQYF. CDR3 nucleotide sequence: TGTGCCAGCAGCTTAGCGTATCGGTCACAACGCGAGCAGTACTTC.

The V and J genes are TRBV20-1 and TRBJ2-4; 10 nucleotides match TRBD1. The J call could be wrong; TRBJ2-7 is a better fit for the DNA end. The CDR3 is 14 residues long. Per germline, CDR1 DFQATT and CDR2 SNEGSKA (reference sequence). The CDR3 sequence: CSALDRGEFYEQYF. The CDR3 region has the DNA TGCAGTGCCTTGGACAGGGGGGAATTCTACGAGCAGTACTTC.

This clonotype was recorded a few times. The chain has TRBV6-4 and TRBJ2-3, with D perhaps TRBD1 (6 bases). The CDR3 spans 15 residues. The V gene's germline CDR1 is MRHNA and CDR2 SNTAGT. V dropped 2 bases and J dropped 2 bases, with 11 bases sitting between them. This CDR3 is CASSDRGQTTDTQYF. CDR3 nucleotide sequence: TGTGCCAGCAGTGACAGGGGACAAACCACAGATACGCAGTATTTT.

This chain connects TRBV28 to TRBJ2-7, with D hard to call. The CDR3 is made up of 14 amino acids. Germline CDR1 reads MDHEN; CDR2 reads SYDVKM. Between the trimmed V and J ends, which lost 1 base and 2 bases, there was a span of 9 bases. CDR3 nucleotide sequence: TGTGCCAGCAGTTTATATCCCCTCACCTACGAGCAGTACTTC. Translation: CASSLYPLTYEQYF.

This clonotype has just a few counts. This sequence joins TRBV28 and TRBJ1-2; no clear D gene. CDR1 is MDHEN, CDR2 SYDVKM, per germline. V gave up 3 bases and J gave up 5 bases, with 7 bases separating them. The CDR3 has 12 residues. The CDR3 DNA reads TGTGCCAGCAGTTTTGAGCCGTATGGCTACACCTTC. It is translated as CASSFEPYGYTF.

V and J are TRBV12-5 and TRBJ2-7; tentatively, D is TRBD1 (5 bases). This CDR3 has 12 residues. Germline CDR1 LGHNT, CDR2 FRNRAP. The V end lost 6 bases, the J end lost 3 bases, and 9 bases lay between the germline ends. The CDR3 DNA reads as TGTGCTAGTGGCTCAGGGCTCTACGAGCAGTACTTC. It translates to CASGSGLYEQYF.

The chain links TRBV3-1 to TRBJ1-6, with unresolved D. V lost 0 bases, J lost 4 bases, and 10 bases lay in between. The length of the CDR3 is 16 residues. Germline assignment: CDR1 LGHDT and CDR2 YNNKEL (reference sequence). The chain's CDR3 is CASSQEAASYNSPLHF. The DNA for the CDR3 is TGTGCCAGCAGCCAAGAAGCGGCCTCTTATAATTCACCCCTCCACTTT.

For this clonotype: The junction and the germline gene differ at one end; a read error may be behind it. Here the CDR3 DNA reads TGTGCCAGCAGCTTGCCGGAGCTGGACAGGACGTACAATGAGCAGTTCTTC. This gives the protein CASSLPELDRTYNEQFF. V is TRBV5-1 and J is TRBJ2-1, with 7 bases lining up with TRBD1. Germline values: CDR1 SGHRS, CDR2 YFSETQ. The CDR3 has 17 amino acids.

The chain joins TRBV12-3 or TRBV12-4 to TRBJ1-5; no clear D gene. V was pared by 1 base and J by 5 bases, with 6 bases between. This CDR3 has 13 residues. CDR3 coding DNA: TGTGCCAGCAGTTTAGGGCAGCATCAGCCCCAGCATTTT. Translating gives CASSLGQHQPQHF.

The rearrangement uses TRBV12-3 or TRBV12-4 and TRBJ2-1, with D tentatively TRBD2 (6 bases). This CDR3 is built from 18 residues. V was pared by 6 bases and J by 1 base, with 22 bases between. CDR3 DNA: TGTGCCAGCAGCCCCACGGCGCCGGGACTCGTTTCCTACAATGAGCAGTTCTTC. It codes for CASSPTAPGLVSYNEQFF.

The chain's CDR3 is CASSSDWGQPQHF. The CDR3 DNA reads as TGTGCCAGCAGCTCTGACTGGGGTCAGCCCCAGCATTTT. The chain couples TRBV5-4 to TRBJ1-5, with D unclear. This CDR3 is 13 amino acids long. Germline lookup yields CDR1 SGHNT and CDR2 YYREEE (reference sequence). V was shortened by 3 bases and J by 6 bases, with 10 bases between the two germline ends. The full variable domain, its missing parts supplied by reference TRBV5-4 and TRBJ1-5, is ETGVTQSPTHLIKTRGQQVTLRCSSQSGHNTVSWYQQALGQGPQFIFQYYREEENGRGNFPPRFSGLQFPNYSSELNVNALELDDSALYLCASSSDWGQPQHFGDGTRLSIL.

This clonotype was observed a handful of times. The V gene is TRBV5-6, the J gene TRBJ2-1; D remains ambiguous. The CDR3 loop spans 16 amino acids. Germline assignment: CDR1 SGHDT and CDR2 YYEEEE. Trimming cost V 4 bases and J 3 bases, with 17 bases left between them. The CDR3 region is CASSPRWSLIYNEQFF. DNA of the CDR3: TGTGCCAGCAGCCCCCGTTGGAGCCTCATCTACAATGAGCAGTTCTTC.

On this clonotype: Mismatch with germline at one junction end may stem from a read error. The chain links TRBV7-7 to TRBJ2-5, with 7 bases identical to TRBD2. Per the germline V gene, CDR1 is SSHAT and CDR2 is FNYEAQ (reference sequence). The CDR3 covers 14 residues. The CDR3 bases are TGTGCTAGCAGCCCACTAGCGAGGCAAGAGACCCAGTACTTC. It translates to CASSPLARQETQYF. Filled out from reference TRBV7-7 and TRBJ2-5, the complete variable domain reads GAGVSQSPRYKVTKRGQDVTLRCDPISSHATLYWYQQALGQGPEFLTYFNYEAQPDKSGLPSDRFSAERPEGSISTLTIQRTEQRDSAMYRCASSPLARQETQYFGPGTRLLVL.

This clonotype was detected only a few times. The CDR3 nucleotides are TGCAGCGTTTCCCATGACCCCACCGGGGAGCTGTTTTTT. It encodes CSVSHDPTGELFF. This chain connects TRBV29-1 to TRBJ2-2; no reliable D call. The CDR3 spans 13 residues. CDR1 SQVTM and CDR2 ANQGSEA come from the germline V gene. Trimming cost V 5 bases and J 4 bases, with 11 bases left between them.

This chain connects TRBV20-1 to TRBJ1-6; TRBD1 matches at 7 bases. V shed 4 bases, J shed 0 bases, and the junction held 9 bases outside the gene matches. Looked up from germline, CDR1 is DFQATT and CDR2 is SNEGSKA (reference sequence). The CDR3 extends over 17 amino acids. CDR3 DNA: TGCAGTGCTAATGAGGGGGCGGTTCCCTCCTATAATTCACCCCTCCACTTT. Amino acids: CSANEGAVPSYNSPLHF.

In DNA, the CDR3 is TGTGCCAGCAGTTACTCTGGGACAGGGGGGAACTATGGCTACACCTTC. It translates to CASSYSGTGGNYGYTF. This chain joins TRBV6-6 and TRBJ1-2; 11 nucleotides line up with TRBD1. Looked up from germline, CDR1 is MNHNY and CDR2 is SVGAGI (reference sequence). The CDR3 totals 16 residues. J lost 2 bases, V lost 0 bases, and 2 bases had no gene match.